This T cell receptor beta chain was identified during a study of blood T cell repertoires in COVID-19. Turning to the study itself: Sites in the United States, Italy and Spain provided acute and convalescent COVID-19 samples.

In its sample, this clone was seen once. Generated by immunoSEQ multiplex PCR, the TCRdb table keeps only in-frame clones and is missing some. Among 150,000 to 200,000 clones listed, more than 75% were seen once. The CDR3 totals 15 residues. V lost 3 bases and J lost 0, with 6 bases in between. The V gene's germline CDR1 is LGHNA and CDR2 YNFKEQ. The genes are TRBV4-2 and TRBJ2-6; D is perhaps TRBD1 (5 bases). The clonotype comes from a man aged 40-49 years with active or convalescent COVID-19. Sequencing was done on a sample of peripheral blood. As DNA, the CDR3 is TGTGCCAGCAGCCAGGACACCTCTGGGGCCAACGTCCTGACTTTC. This translates into CASSQDTSGANVLTF.